These 20 T cell receptor beta chains were sequenced from one sample in a study of identical twins. One entry per CDR3 protein results from TCRdb running MiXCR on the 5' RACE reads. The sample carries some 97,000 distinct CDR3 sequences, 5.9% recorded once. The sequencing sample was made of memory T cells sorted from blood. The receptor set was obtained from a woman between 45 and 65 years old in good health.

This clonotype was seen more than once but under ten times. V is TRBV11-3 and J is TRBJ2-3, with D perhaps given as TRBD1 or TRBD2 (6 bases each). V lost 1 base, J lost 1 base, and 12 bases lay in between. There are 16 residues in the CDR3. The V gene's germline CDR1 is SGHNT and CDR2 YENEEA. The CDR3 loop is CASSLAAGEGTDTQYF. CDR3 in DNA: TGTGCCAGCAGCTTAGCGGCAGGGGAGGGCACAGATACGCAGTATTTT.

This clonotype was seen only a few times. This rearrangement joins TRBV12-5 to TRBJ1-4; 7 bases fit TRBD1. With 5 bases clipped from V and 10 bases from J, the junction kept 4 bases outside the gene matches. Germline CDR1 is LGHNT and CDR2 is FRNRAP. The CDR3 spans 12 residues. The CDR3 here is CASGAGGGKLFF. CDR3 DNA sequence: TGTGCTAGTGGTGCAGGGGGAGGAAAACTGTTTTTT.

This clonotype was seen at least ten times. This chain links TRBV12-3 or TRBV12-4 with TRBJ2-2; TRBD1 might be the D (5 bases). CDR3 length: 14 amino acids. Trimming left V 6 bases short and J 4 bases short, with 12 bases between. The CDR3: CASSPIGATGELFF. CDR3 DNA sequence: TGTGCCAGCAGCCCTATAGGGGCCACCGGGGAGCTGTTTTTT.

A few counts support this clonotype. The CDR3 coding sequence is TGTGCCAGCAGCTCCGCCCTTACGGGAGCCGCTGAGCAGTTCTTC. Translating it yields CASSSALTGAAEQFF. The chain combines TRBV9 with TRBJ2-1, with D perhaps TRBD2 (6 bases). Per germline, CDR1 SGDLS and CDR2 YYNGEE. Trimming pared 4 bases from V and 9 bases from J, leaving 20 bases between. This CDR3 is built from 15 residues.

This clonotype was seen at least ten times. The rearrangement links TRBV5-6 to TRBJ1-2; D is ambiguous. Germline CDR1 is SGHDT and CDR2 is YYEEEE. V lost 1 base, J lost 7 bases, and 8 bases lay in between. This CDR3 region has 12 residues. As DNA, the CDR3 is TGTGCCAGCAGCTTGATGTATAGTGGCTACACCTTC. Encoded protein: CASSLMYSGYTF.

In its sample, this clonotype was seen many times. The chain combines TRBV7-8 with TRBJ2-7; 7 bases line up with TRBD2. The V and J ends lost 5 bases and 3 bases, in that order; junction bases with no gene match: 7. CDR1 is SGHVS, CDR2 FQNEAQ, per germline. The CDR3 is 14 residues long. This CDR3 reads CASSPRLASYEQYF. The CDR3 DNA reads as TGTGCCAGCAGCCCCCGACTAGCCAGCTACGAGCAGTACTTC. Combining the CDR3 with reference TRBV7-8 and TRBJ2-7 gives the whole variable domain GAGVSQSPRYKVAKRGQDVALRCDPISGHVSLFWYQQALGQGPEFLTYFQNEAQLDKSGLPSDRFFAERPEGSVSTLKIQRTQQEDSAVYLCASSPRLASYEQYFGPGTRLTVT.

This clonotype was picked up a small number of times. The rearrangement uses TRBV20-1 and TRBJ2-7; 8 bases map to TRBD2. This CDR3 spans 15 amino acids. V was pared by 0 bases and J by 2 bases, with 6 bases of the junction left unmatched. Germline V gene sequence: CDR1 DFQATT, CDR2 SNEGSKA (reference sequence). The CDR3 coding sequence is TGCAGTGCTAGAGATCGCCAGCGGGAGCCCTACGAGCAGTACTTC. The encoded protein is CSARDRQREPYEQYF.

This clonotype was seen at least ten times. The chain combines TRBV13 with TRBJ2-7; D remains ambiguous. The CDR3 contains 12 residues. Trimming removed 2 bases at V and 4 bases at J, with 6 bases between. Looked up from germline, CDR1 is PRHDT and CDR2 is FYEKMQ (reference sequence). The CDR3 DNA sequence: TGTGCCAGCAGCTTATCTAGGTACGAGCAGTACTTC. Translated, it gives CASSLSRYEQYF.

At least ten counts were recorded for this clonotype. CDR3 DNA: TGTGCCAGTCACGGGGCAGCTAACTATGGCTACACCTTC. Its protein product is CASHGAANYGYTF. V is TRBV28 and J is TRBJ1-2; weak D call: TRBD1 (5 bases). This CDR3 region has 13 residues. CDR1 MDHEN and CDR2 SYDVKM come from the germline V gene. V dropped 9 bases and J dropped 0 bases, with 11 bases sitting between them.

This clonotype was seen ten or more times. This sequence joins TRBV7-2 and TRBJ2-3; 7 bases are a match to TRBD2. Germline trimming cut 2 bases from V and 6 bases from J; bases unmatched to any gene: 17. The germline CDR1 and CDR2 sequences are SGHTA and FQGNSA. This CDR3 is built from 18 residues. The CDR3 loop reads CASSLLFSAGLRRDTQYF. CDR3 DNA: TGTGCCAGCAGCTTATTATTTTCTGCGGGACTAAGGCGGGATACGCAGTATTTT.

This clonotype was seen at least ten times. V is TRBV10-2 and J is TRBJ2-5; 7 bases fit TRBD2. The CDR3 has 13 amino acids. The germline CDR1 and CDR2 sequences are WSHSY and SAAADI. The V segment lost 4 bases and the J segment 5 bases; nucleotides outside the gene matches: 4. This CDR3 reads CASSVGRLETQYF. Here the CDR3 DNA reads TGCGCCAGCAGTGTCGGGAGGTTGGAGACCCAGTACTTC.

Comments on this clonotype: This may be a read error, as it is one base from a much larger clone. The CDR3 here is CASSSFGLGEKYF. CDR3 DNA: TGTGCCAGCAGTTCCTTCGGGTTGGGCGAGAAGTACTTC. The rearrangement uses TRBV28 and TRBJ2-7; the D is unclear. Germline V gives CDR1 MDHEN, CDR2 SYDVKM. The CDR3 is made up of 13 amino acids.

The chain combines TRBV25-1 with TRBJ2-1; no firm D call. Germline assignment: CDR1 MGHDK and CDR2 SYGVNS. CDR3 length: 13 amino acids. Trimming removed 7 bases from V and 8 bases from J, with 15 bases in between. The CDR3 DNA sequence: TGTGCCAGCACACGTTTGGGCGTCGATGAGCAGTTCTTC. Translated: CASTRLGVDEQFF.

Ten or more counts support this clonotype. J is TRBJ2-1 and V is TRBV12-3 or TRBV12-4; 13 positions match TRBD2. After removal of 7 bases from V and 7 bases from J, the junction contained 7 bases not matched to a gene. There are 15 residues in the CDR3. The CDR3 sequence: CASIEGLAGFNEQFF. As DNA, the CDR3 is TGTGCCAGCATTGAGGGACTAGCGGGATTTAATGAGCAGTTCTTC.

This clonotype has a count of ten or more. The rearrangement links TRBV10-3 to TRBJ2-2; 7 bases fit TRBD1. This CDR3 spans 15 amino acids. Trimming removed 4 bases from V and 3 bases from J; junction bases left unmatched: 5. CDR1 is ENHRY, CDR2 SYGVKD, per germline. CDR3 protein: CAISAGTADTGELFF. CDR3 nucleotides: TGTGCCATCAGTGCCGGGACAGCTGACACCGGGGAGCTGTTTTTT.

This clonotype was detected many times. J is TRBJ2-1 and V is TRBV2, with unresolved D. CDR1 SNHLY and CDR2 FYNNEI come from the germline V gene. Trimming shortened V by 3 bases and J by 15 bases, and 15 bases separated the two germline ends. The CDR3 has 12 residues. The CDR3 region has the DNA TGTGCCAGCAGTGAGGAACAGATCAGGCGGTTCTTC. Amino acid sequence: CASSEEQIRRFF.

This clonotype was recorded many times. The rearrangement joins TRBV20-1 to TRBJ1-2, with D unclear. In germline, CDR1 is DFQATT, CDR2 SNEGSKA (reference sequence). CDR3 length: 13 amino acids. Trimming cost V 6 bases and J 3 bases, with 14 bases left between them. The CDR3 nucleotides read TGCAGTGCCAAGGTACGGGGAGACTATGGCTACACCTTC. The encoded protein is CSAKVRGDYGYTF.

This clonotype was seen a handful of times. V and J are TRBV7-2 and TRBJ2-1; 7 bases map to TRBD1. The CDR3 spans 14 residues. Looked up from germline, CDR1 is SGHTA and CDR2 is FQGNSA. V dropped 5 bases and J dropped 8; count of bases not matched to a gene: 9. The CDR3 loop is CASSGETGLDEQFF. As DNA, the CDR3 is TGTGCCAGCAGCGGGGAGACAGGGTTGGATGAGCAGTTCTTC.

This clonotype showed up many times. This chain uses TRBV5-1 with TRBJ2-7, with 10 positions matching TRBD1. There are 16 residues in the CDR3. Looked up from germline, CDR1 is SGHRS and CDR2 is YFSETQ. J lost 5 bases, V lost 3 bases, and 11 bases had no gene match. The CDR3 is CASSSTGGWLSDEQYF. As DNA, the CDR3 is TGCGCCAGCAGCTCGACAGGGGGCTGGTTATCGGACGAGCAGTACTTC.

The rearrangement links TRBV5-1 to TRBJ2-2; 7 bases are a match to TRBD2. Germline-derived CDR1 and CDR2 are SGHRS and YFSETQ. Losses at the gene ends were 3 bases for V and 7 bases for J; bases not matched to a gene: 9. This CDR3 is built from 15 residues. CDR3 nucleotide sequence: TGCGCCAGCAGCTGGGGCGGGAGAAGAATCGGGGAGCTGTTTTTT. This codes for CASSWGGRRIGELFF.